The entry that follows covers one T cell receptor beta chain sequence. Its matching antigen is unknown. CD45RO-CCR7+CD27+CD95- cells counted as naive CD8+ T cells. The data belong to a study of CXCR3-negative and CXCR3-positive naive CD8 T cells. Study results and limitations: Surface CD5 matched across naive subsets, and TRB CDR3 properties served to infer TCR strength. Hydrophobicity of TRB CDR3s was greater in CXCR3-positive naive cells than in CXCR3-negative naive cells.

The TRB cDNA libraries were prepared by 5' RACE with UMI labels. TCRdb derives one entry per CDR3 protein from the 5' RACE reads, leaving out DNA. Its listing shows under 60,000 distinct CDR3 sequences. The length of the CDR3 is 12 residues. Germline CDR1 SGHRS, CDR2 YFSETQ. The clonotype originates from a human donor in good health. Some clones in this sample may be carry-over from other donors' samples. The sample comprised naive CXCR3+ CD8+ T cells from blood. Subset in this sample: CD45RO-CCR7+CD27+CD95- naive CD8+ T cells expressing CXCR3 (TNR3+). The V and J genes are TRBV5-1 and TRBJ2-2; checking the TCRdb D call of TRBD1 is not possible without DNA. CDR3 amino acids: CATVGATGELFF. The full variable domain, with the rest looked up from reference TRBV5-1 and TRBJ2-2, is KAGVTQTPRYLIKTRGQQVTLSCSPISGHRSVSWYQQTPGQGLQFLFEYFSETQRNKGNFPGRFSGRQFSNSRSEMNVSTLELGDSALYLCATVGATGELFFGEGSRLTVL.